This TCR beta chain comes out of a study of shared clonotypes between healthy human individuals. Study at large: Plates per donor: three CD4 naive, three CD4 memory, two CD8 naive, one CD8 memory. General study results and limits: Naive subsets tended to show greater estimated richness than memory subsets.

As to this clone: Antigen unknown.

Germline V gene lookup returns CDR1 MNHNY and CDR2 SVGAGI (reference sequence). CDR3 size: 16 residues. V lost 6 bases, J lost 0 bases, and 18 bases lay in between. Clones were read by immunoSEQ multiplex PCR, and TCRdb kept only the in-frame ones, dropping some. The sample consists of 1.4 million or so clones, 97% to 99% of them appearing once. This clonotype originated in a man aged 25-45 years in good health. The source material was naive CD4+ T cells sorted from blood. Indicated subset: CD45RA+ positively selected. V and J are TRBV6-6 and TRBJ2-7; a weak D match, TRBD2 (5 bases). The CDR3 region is CASSAAGSSRSYEQYF. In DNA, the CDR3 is TGTGCCAGCAGCGCGGCGGGTAGTTCCCGCTCCTACGAGCAGTACTTC.